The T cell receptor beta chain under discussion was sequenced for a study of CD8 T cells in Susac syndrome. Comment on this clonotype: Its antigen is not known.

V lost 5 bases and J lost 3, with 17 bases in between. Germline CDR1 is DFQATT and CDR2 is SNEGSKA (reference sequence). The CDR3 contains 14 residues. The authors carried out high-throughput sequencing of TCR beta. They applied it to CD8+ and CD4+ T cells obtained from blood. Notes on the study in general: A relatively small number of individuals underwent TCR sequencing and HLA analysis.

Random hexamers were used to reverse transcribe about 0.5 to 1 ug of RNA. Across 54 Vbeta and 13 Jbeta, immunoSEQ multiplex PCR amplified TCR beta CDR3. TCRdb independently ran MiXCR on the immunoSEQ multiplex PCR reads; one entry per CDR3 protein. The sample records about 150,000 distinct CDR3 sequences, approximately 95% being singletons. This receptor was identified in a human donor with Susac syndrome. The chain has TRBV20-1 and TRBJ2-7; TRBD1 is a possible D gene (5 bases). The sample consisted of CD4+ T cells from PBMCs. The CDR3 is CSAARRDSNYEQYF. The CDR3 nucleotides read TGCAGTGCTGCTCGCCGAGACAGCAACTACGAGCAGTACTTC.